This T cell receptor beta chain was captured in a study of long-term antiretroviral therapy in people with HIV. The study, taken as a whole, reports: In the period from the mid-2000s to the late 2010s, blood was collected, possibly under older ART regimens. ART-treated samples gained diversity yet remained below transplant donor controls. Versus controls, repertoires in people with HIV had narrower CDR3 length ranges.

V gave up 0 bases and J gave up 6 bases; unmatched junction bases: 5. Germline loops: CDR1 LNHDA, CDR2 SQIVND (reference sequence). This CDR3 region has 15 residues. At least one PBMC sample before ART and at least two after were required. The authors ran the immunoSEQ assay, v3.0, at survey level. TCRdb's table, derived via immunoSEQ multiplex PCR, lists solely in-frame clones and lacks some. The sample shows about 20,000 clones, 80% to 85% of them seen only once. As for this clone: Its specificity is unknown.

The receptor's source is a woman aged 40 to 50 with HIV. Sequencing used unsorted PBMCs, obtained 1.2 years after starting antiretroviral therapy. The V call is TRBV19, the J call TRBJ2-3; 8 bases fit TRBD1. The CDR3 region has the DNA TGTGCCAGTAGTATAGATGGACAGGGTGAGGATACGCAGTATTTT. This translates into CASSIDGQGEDTQYF.